This entry describes one TCR beta chain. These data come from a study of blood T cell repertoires in COVID-19. Across the study: Both acute and convalescent COVID-19 samples were obtained from the United States, Italy and Spain. The cDNA or gDNA used as material had been derived from T cells, B-cell-depleted T cells, or PBMCs.

Original processing notes: Reference gene primer amplification in the assay estimated nucleated cell counts. Here immunoSEQ multiplex PCR was the method, and the copy in TCRdb shows in-frame clones only, minus some. For V, J and clone size, that table is used; D and trimming come from the DNA. The sample lists 110,000 to 150,000 clones, roughly 80% occurring once. This CDR3 has 16 amino acids. Between the trimmed V and J ends, which lost 6 bases and 3 bases, there was a span of 17 bases. Germline-derived CDR1 and CDR2 are MNHEY and SMNVEV (reference sequence). The specimen was peripheral blood. The sequence was obtained from an older man who had recovered from COVID-19. The chain carries TRBV27 and TRBJ1-4, with D possibly being TRBD1 (5 bases). Here the CDR3 reads CASRSTGGGSNEKLFF. The CDR3 nucleotides read TGTGCCAGCAGGTCCACGGGGGGGGGTTCTAATGAAAAACTGTTTTTT.